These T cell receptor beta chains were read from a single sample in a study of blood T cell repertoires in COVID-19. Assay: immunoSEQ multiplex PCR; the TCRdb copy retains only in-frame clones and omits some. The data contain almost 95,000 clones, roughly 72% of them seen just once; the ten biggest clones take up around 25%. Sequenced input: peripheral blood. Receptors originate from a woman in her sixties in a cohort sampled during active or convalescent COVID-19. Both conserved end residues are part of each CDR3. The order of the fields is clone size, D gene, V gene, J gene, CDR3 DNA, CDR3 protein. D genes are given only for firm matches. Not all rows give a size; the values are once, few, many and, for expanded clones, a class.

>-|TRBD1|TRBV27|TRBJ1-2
TGTGCCAGCAGTTTATTTAGAACAGGGGGTGGCTACACCTTC
CASSLFRTGGGYTF
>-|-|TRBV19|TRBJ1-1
TGTGCCAGTAGTGAAGCCCTCCCAGCGAGGAACACTGAAGCTTTCTTT
CASSEALPARNTEAFF
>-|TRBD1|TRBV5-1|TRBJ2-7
TGCGCCAGCAGCGCGCGGCCGGGACAGGGGTATAGGGAGCAGTACTTC
CASSARPGQGYREQYF
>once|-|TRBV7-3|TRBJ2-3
TGTGCCAGCAGCACCGGGACTCAGACAGATACGCAGTATTTT
CASSTGTQTDTQYF
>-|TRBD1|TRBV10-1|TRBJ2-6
TGCGCCAGCAGTGAAAGGGTGGGGACAGGTCTCTCTGGGGCCAACGTCCTGACTTTC
CASSERVGTGLSGANVLTF
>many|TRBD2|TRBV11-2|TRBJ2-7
TGTGCCAGCAGCTTAGATTCGGTCGGGACTACAACCTACGAGCAGTACTTC
CASSLDSVGTTTYEQYF
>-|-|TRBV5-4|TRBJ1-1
TGTGCCAGCAGCTTGGAGGGGCGGGGGGCTTTCTTT
CASSLEGRGAFF
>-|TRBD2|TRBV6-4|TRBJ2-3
TGTGCCAGCAGTGAGGTAGCGGGCACGGCAGATACGCAGTATTTT
CASSEVAGTADTQYF
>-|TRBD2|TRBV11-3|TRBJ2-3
TGTGCCAGCAGCGAAAGTTTAGCGGGTAGAAGCACAGATACGCAGTATTTT
CASSESLAGRSTDTQYF
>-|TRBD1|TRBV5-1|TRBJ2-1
TGCGCCAGCAGCCCGCTCACAGGGGGCAATGAGCAGTTCTTC
CASSPLTGGNEQFF
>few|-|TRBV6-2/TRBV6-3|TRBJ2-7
TGTGCCAGCAGTTACGGCTCCAACGAGCAGTACTTC
CASSYGSNEQYF
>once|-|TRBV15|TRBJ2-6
TGTGCCACCAGCAGAACAGGGTCCTTGTCTGGGGCCAACGTCCTGACTTTC
CATSRTGSLSGANVLTF
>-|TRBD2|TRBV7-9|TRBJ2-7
TGTGCCAGCAGCTTAGGAGCGGGGGGCCCCTCTGAGGAGCAGTACTTC
CASSLGAGGPSEEQYF
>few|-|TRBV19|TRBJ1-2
TGTGCCAGTAGTATCCCCTTGGGGGCAGCTAACTATGGCTACACCTTC
CASSIPLGAANYGYTF
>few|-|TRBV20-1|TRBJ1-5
TGCAGTGCTAGTGTTGGGGGGTTCGGTCAGCCCCAGCATTTT
CSASVGGFGQPQHF
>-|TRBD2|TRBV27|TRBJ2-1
TGTGCCAGTACTCCACCGGGACTAGTTTTTAATGAGCAGTTCTTC
CASTPPGLVFNEQFF
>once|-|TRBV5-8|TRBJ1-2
TGTGCCAGCAGCTGGGGACATTGGTCAGCTGGCTACACCTTC
CASSWGHWSAGYTF
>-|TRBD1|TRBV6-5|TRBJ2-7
TGTGCCAGCAGTTACTCGATAGCGACAGGGAACGAGCAGTACTTC
CASSYSIATGNEQYF
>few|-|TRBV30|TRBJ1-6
TGTGCCTGGAGAGACTCGAAGAATTCACCCCTCCACTTT
CAWRDSKNSPLHF
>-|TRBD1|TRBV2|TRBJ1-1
TGTGCCAGCACCCCCCCGACAGGGGGCACTGAAGCTTTCTTT
CASTPPTGGTEAFF
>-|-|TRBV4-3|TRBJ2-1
TGCGCCAGCAGCCGAGCGGCTGGGGAGCAGTTCTTC
CASSRAAGEQFF
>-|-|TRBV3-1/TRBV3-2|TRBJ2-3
TGTGCCAGCAGCCAAAGACAGCTCAACACAGATACGCAGTATTTT
CASSQRQLNTDTQYF
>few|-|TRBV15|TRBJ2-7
TGTGCCACCAGCCTGGACAGTTCCCTTCGGGAGCAGTACTTC
CATSLDSSLREQYF
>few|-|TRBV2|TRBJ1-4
TGTGCCAGCAGTGAAATCGGGACTCTTAATGAAAAACTGTTTTTT
CASSEIGTLNEKLFF
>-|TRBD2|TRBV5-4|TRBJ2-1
TGTGCCAGCAGCATGACTAGCGGGGGTGCTACCTACAATGAGCAGTTCTTC
CASSMTSGGATYNEQFF
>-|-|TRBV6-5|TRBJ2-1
TGTGCCAGCAGTACCGCCCTAGACAATGAGCAGTTCTTC
CASSTALDNEQFF
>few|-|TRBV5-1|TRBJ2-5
TGCGCCAGCAGCTTGGGGCAGGGTCTGGAGACCCAGTACTTC
CASSLGQGLETQYF
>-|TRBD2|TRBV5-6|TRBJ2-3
TGTGCCAGCAGCCAGCGGGGGAGCACAGATACGCAGTATTTT
CASSQRGSTDTQYF
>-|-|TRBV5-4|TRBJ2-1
TGTGCCAGCAGCGACGATGTTTCGTTCGGGAATGAGCAGTTCTTC
CASSDDVSFGNEQFF
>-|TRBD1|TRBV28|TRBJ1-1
TGTGCCAGCACCCTGGGACAGGCCAAAGCGGCTGAAGCTTTCTTT
CASTLGQAKAAEAFF
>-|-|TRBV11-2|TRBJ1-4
TGTGCCAGCAGCTTCTCAGGAACAACTAATGAAAAACTGTTTTTT
CASSFSGTTNEKLFF
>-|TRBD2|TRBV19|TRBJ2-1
TGTGCCAGTACCCCGACTAGCGTGTCGCCCTACAATGAGCAGTTCTTC
CASTPTSVSPYNEQFF
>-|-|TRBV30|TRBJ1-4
TGTGCCTGGAGTACGGGAAGGAATGAAAAACTGTTTTTT
CAWSTGRNEKLFF
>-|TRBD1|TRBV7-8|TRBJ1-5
TGTGCCAGCAGCTTAGGCGGGACAGGGGCGTATCAGCCCCAGCATTTT
CASSLGGTGAYQPQHF
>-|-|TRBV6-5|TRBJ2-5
TGTGCCAGCAGTTACAGGGGGGAGACCCAGTACTTC
CASSYRGETQYF
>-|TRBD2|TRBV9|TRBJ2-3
TGTGCCAGCAGCCTAACCGGGACTAGCGGGGGGAGAGATACGCAGTATTTT
CASSLTGTSGGRDTQYF
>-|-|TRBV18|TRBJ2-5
TGTGCCAGCTCACCAATCAGCCAAGAGACCCAGTACTTC
CASSPISQETQYF